This TCR beta chain is from a study of T cell responses to AZD1222 COVID-19 vaccine. Study-level findings and limits: Mapped onto spike, vaccine-associated CD4 TCRs spanned it and were dominant at 160-218 and 743-854.

This clone was found once. Its antigen is unidentified. Sequencing was performed with immunoSEQ multiplex PCR; in TCRdb, only in-frame clones are kept and a portion is missing. The table has 100,000 to 150,000 clones, 84% seen once. The origin of this receptor is an adult who received the AZD1222 COVID-19 vaccine. The specimen was peripheral blood, collected 28 days after the second AZD1222 dose.

The CDR3 sequence is CASSRMGGPLHF. For the CDR3, the DNA is TGTGCCAGCAGCCGCATGGGGGGACCCCTCCACTTT. The chain links TRBV13 to TRBJ1-6; D possibly corresponds to TRBD1 (5 bases). Germline CDR1 PRHDT, CDR2 FYEKMQ (reference sequence). The CDR3 runs 12 residues. V was clipped by 5 bases and J by 12 bases, with 11 bases between them.